The source of this TCR beta chain is a study of OX40 agonist ivuxolimab in advanced cancers. Regarding the study as a whole: Expanded peripheral T-cell antigen specificity went undetermined.

Looked up from germline, CDR1 is SGHRS and CDR2 is YFSETQ. CDR3 size: 13 residues. Profiled with immunoSEQ multiplex PCR; TCRdb holds only in-frame clones, not every one. The sample lists some 45,000 clones, around 86% occurring once. Comment on this clone: Its antigen is not identified.

The rearrangement uses TRBV5-1 and TRBJ2-5; D gene uncertain. Judging by the DNA end, TRBJ2-7 fits better; the J call may be wrong. The sample was CD4+ or CD8+ T cells sorted from blood, taken in a trial of the OX40 agonist ivuxolimab. The sequence was collected from an adult with an advanced solid tumor such as melanoma, head and neck, liver or kidney cancer. CDR3 DNA: TGCGCCAGCAGCTTGGCCAGAAGCTACGAGCAGTACTTC. Amino acids: CASSLARSYEQYF.